This T cell receptor beta chain emerged from a study of cytomegalovirus exposure and HLA in healthy donors. The overall study: According to later analysis, the same platform produced the 120 validation and approximately 700 first-cohort repertoires. Notes on the study in general: Most TCR sequences proved rare, with some public TCRs found in many donors.

V lost 2 bases and J 3 bases, leaving 14 bases between the germline ends. CDR3 length equals 15 residues. From germline, CDR1 is MNHEY and CDR2 SMNVEV (reference sequence). Clones were sequenced by immunoSEQ multiplex PCR, and TCRdb holds only the in-frame ones, with some missing. This table holds roughly 200,000 clones, roughly 81% found once. Note on this clone: What it binds is unknown.

The receptor comes from a woman aged 25 to 39 in good health and CMV-seronegative. The V call is TRBV27, the J call TRBJ2-7; D gene ambiguous. Input material: PBMCs. Here the CDR3 DNA reads TGTGCCAGCAGTTTAACCCTCCTAAGAAGCTACGAGCAGTACTTC. Translating gives CASSLTLLRSYEQYF.